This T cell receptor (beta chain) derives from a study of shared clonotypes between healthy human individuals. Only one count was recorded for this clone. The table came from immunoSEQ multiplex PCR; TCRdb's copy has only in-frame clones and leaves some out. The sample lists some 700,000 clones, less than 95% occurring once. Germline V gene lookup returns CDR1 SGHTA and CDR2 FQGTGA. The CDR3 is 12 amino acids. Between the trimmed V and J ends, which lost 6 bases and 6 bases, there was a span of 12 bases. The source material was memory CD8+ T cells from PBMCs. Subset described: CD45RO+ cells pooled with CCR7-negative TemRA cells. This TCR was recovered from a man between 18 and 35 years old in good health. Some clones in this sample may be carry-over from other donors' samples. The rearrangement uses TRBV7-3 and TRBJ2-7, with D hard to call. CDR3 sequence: CASSSRQPEQYF. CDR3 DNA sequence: TGTGCCAGCAGTTCCAGACAACCCGAGCAGTACTTC.